This TCR beta chain was obtained from a study of regulatory T cells in long-lasting Graves disease. The CDR3 contains 17 residues. From germline, CDR1 is SGHRS and CDR2 YFSETQ. Specified time point: newly diagnosed GD, antithyroid drugs for less than 3 months. From RNA extracted from PBMCs, the TCR library was made. This clonotype was picked up a small number of times. Antigen specificity is unknown. Construction of the TCR beta libraries employed iRepertoire HTBI primers in conjunction with Arm-PCR of CDR3 regions. TCRdb reanalysed the multiplex PCR reads using MiXCR and keeps one entry per CDR3 protein. The sample holds more than 400,000 distinct CDR3 sequences; about 16% are singletons and the top ten take approximately 12%. Study observations and caveats: Persistent disease was characterized by preferential usage of TRBV28, TRBJ1-2 and TRBJ2-5. Accuracy may have been reduced by the small sample size.

The same sample was also used in a study of T cells in Graves' hyperthyroidism and ophthalmopathy. From that second work: Aged 18 to 65, the patients had hyperthyroidism that was newly diagnosed and had lasted under 2 months. HTBI primers were the set used in a first-round RT-PCR of the TCR CDR3.

The source is a woman aged 25 to 39 with Graves disease. The specimen comprised peripheral blood mononuclear cells (PBMCs), sampled at new diagnosis, from a patient treated with antithyroid drugs. The rearrangement uses TRBV5-1 and TRBJ2-1; 8 bases map to TRBD2. The DNA end favors TRBJ2-5, so the J call may be wrong. The CDR3 spells CASSSGTSTSPQETQYF. In DNA form, the CDR3 reads TGCGCCAGCAGCTCCGGGACTAGTACATCTCCACAAGAGACCCAGTACTTC.